These 19 T cell receptor beta chains share one sample of origin, sequenced in a study of cytomegalovirus exposure and HLA in healthy donors. The assay was immunoSEQ multiplex PCR, and TCRdb's table has in-frame clones only and misses some. The sample includes fewer than 250,000 clones, roughly 84% of them seen just once. Sequenced sample: PBMCs. These receptors came from a woman younger than 35 in good health and CMV-seropositive.

This chain links TRBV11-2 with TRBJ2-5; no definite D call. This CDR3 contains 13 residues. Germline CDR1 reads SGHAT; CDR2 reads FQNNGV. V lost 1 base and J 2 bases, leaving 5 bases between the germline ends. CDR3 protein: CASSLVQQETQYF. CDR3 coding DNA: TGTGCCAGCAGCTTAGTGCAGCAAGAGACCCAGTACTTC.

The chain has TRBV7-3 and TRBJ2-1; 7 bases are a match to TRBD2. This CDR3 has 15 amino acids. Trimming removed 1 base from V and 3 bases from J; junction bases left unmatched: 3. Per germline, CDR1 SGHTA and CDR2 FQGTGA. The CDR3 nucleotides read TGTGCCAGCAGCTTAAACCGGGACTACTACAATGAGCAGTTCTTC. It translates to CASSLNRDYYNEQFF.

The chain links TRBV5-1 to TRBJ2-2; the match to TRBD1 covers 7 bases. Germline values: CDR1 SGHRS, CDR2 YFSETQ. This CDR3 spans 16 amino acids. J gave up 1 base and V 0 bases, and 3 bases lay outside the gene matches. CDR3 residues: CASSLGTGWNTGELFF. CDR3 in DNA: TGCGCCAGCAGCTTGGGGACAGGTTGGAACACCGGGGAGCTGTTTTTT.

This clone was counted a single time. The chain carries TRBV27 and TRBJ1-1; tentatively, D is TRBD1 (6 bases). Per the germline V gene, CDR1 is MNHEY and CDR2 is SMNVEV (reference sequence). The CDR3 spans 15 residues. The ends were cut back, 1 base at V and 2 bases at J, with 11 bases in the middle. The CDR3 DNA sequence: TGTGCCAGCAGTTTATTAACAGGGACCAACACTGAAGCTTTCTTT. As protein: CASSLLTGTNTEAFF.

The chain recombines TRBV6-1 with TRBJ2-7; 8 bases match TRBD2. Germline V gene lookup returns CDR1 MNHNS and CDR2 SASEGT. V shed 6 bases and J 5 bases; nucleotides not matched to a gene: 12. The CDR3 is 15 residues long. CDR3 bases: TGTGCCAGCAGCGGCCATCGGGAGGGCCGAAACGAGCAGTACTTC. It specifies CASSGHREGRNEQYF.

The chain links TRBV9 to TRBJ1-1; 8 nucleotides match TRBD1. This CDR3 region has 16 residues. Trimming at V came to 1 base and at J to 4 bases, leaving 9 bases not matched to a gene. Germline lookup yields CDR1 SGDLS and CDR2 YYNGEE. DNA of the CDR3: TGTGCCAGCAGCGTAAGGGCAGGGGGCGCCGGCACTGAAGCTTTCTTT. Encoded protein: CASSVRAGGAGTEAFF.

This chain uses TRBV19 with TRBJ1-1; 7 nucleotides agree with TRBD1. CDR3 length equals 13 residues. The germline V gene encodes CDR1 LNHDA and CDR2 SQIVND (reference sequence). V shed 2 bases and J 5 bases; nucleotides not matched to a gene: 2. CDR3 nucleotides: TGTGCCAGTAGTATATTCAGGGGGACTGAAGCTTTCTTT. Translating it yields CASSIFRGTEAFF.

In DNA form, the CDR3 reads TGTGCCAGCAGCTGGGGGGGGGAGTTGAAGTTCTTC. It encodes CASSWGGELKFF. The rearrangement links TRBV7-9 to TRBJ2-1, with 7 bases fitting TRBD2. V dropped 4 bases and J dropped 14; count of bases not matched to a gene: 8. In germline, CDR1 is SEHNR, CDR2 FQNEAQ (reference sequence). This CDR3 has 12 residues.

V and J are TRBV11-2 and TRBJ2-1; 10 bases fit TRBD1. The V gene end was trimmed by 1 base and the J gene end by 3 bases; junction bases not matched to a gene: 9. Germline assignment: CDR1 SGHAT and CDR2 FQNNGV. The CDR3 contains 18 residues. CDR3 nucleotide sequence: TGTGCCAGCAGCTTAGGCCTCGGACAGGGGGTTTACTACAATGAGCAGTTCTTC. This encodes CASSLGLGQGVYYNEQFF. The complete variable domain, with remaining parts taken from reference TRBV11-2 and TRBJ2-1, reads EAGVAQSPRYKIIEKRQSVAFWCNPISGHATLYWYQQILGQGPKLLIQFQNNGVVDDSQLPKDRFSAERLKGVDSTLKIQPAKLEDSAVYLCASSLGLGQGVYYNEQFFGPGTRLTVL.

This chain uses TRBV5-6 with TRBJ2-7; TRBD1 agrees at 10 bases. Germline V gene data show CDR1 as SGHDT and CDR2 as YYEEEE. J gave up 4 bases and V 0 bases, and 7 bases lay outside the gene matches. CDR3 length: 16 residues. DNA of the CDR3: TGTGCCAGCAGCTTGGGGGGACAGGGGAAGCGGTACGAGCAGTACTTC. Residues: CASSLGGQGKRYEQYF.

The J gene is TRBJ2-7, the V gene TRBV30; D possibly corresponds to TRBD2 (6 bases). Deletions cut 4 bases from V and 2 bases from J, with 15 bases between. The CDR3 consists of 14 residues. Germline CDR1 reads GTSNPN; CDR2 reads SVGIG (reference sequence). The CDR3 DNA sequence: TGTGCCTGGATTTCCTGGGGGGTCACCTACGAGCAGTACTTC. This encodes CAWISWGVTYEQYF.

The chain joins TRBV27 to TRBJ1-1; no clear D gene. Trimming took 6 bases from V and 4 from J, leaving 12 bases between them. The CDR3 length is 13 residues. Germline V lookup: CDR1 MNHEY, CDR2 SMNVEV (reference sequence). For the CDR3, the DNA is TGTGCCAGCAGCTGGGCCCAGGCCACTGAAGCTTTCTTT. It codes for CASSWAQATEAFF.

The chain couples TRBV27 to TRBJ2-3; 9 bases match TRBD1. The CDR3 is 15 residues long. J gave up 2 bases and V 6 bases, and 6 bases lay outside the gene matches. Germline-derived CDR1 and CDR2 are MNHEY and SMNVEV (reference sequence). CDR3 sequence: CASSLRDRDTDTQYF. The CDR3 DNA sequence: TGTGCCAGCAGCCTTCGGGACAGGGACACAGATACGCAGTATTTT.

The chain combines TRBV7-9 with TRBJ1-5; D is ambiguous. Trimming took off 1 base at V and 1 base at J, with 8 bases between the two ends. The germline CDR1 and CDR2 sequences are SEHNR and FQNEAQ (reference sequence). The CDR3 spans 15 residues. CDR3 nucleotide sequence: TGTGCCAGCAGCTTAGACAGACACAGCAATCAGCCCCAGCATTTT. Translation: CASSLDRHSNQPQHF.

The rearrangement links TRBV4-1 to TRBJ2-7; D unclear. The CDR3 is 13 residues long. Germline values: CDR1 MGHRA, CDR2 YSYEKL. With 1 base removed from V and 1 base from J, the gap between germline ends came to 5 bases. CDR3 sequence reads: CASSQVSSYEQYF. CDR3 nucleotides: TGCGCCAGCAGCCAAGTATCTTCCTACGAGCAGTACTTC.

The chain couples TRBV28 to TRBJ2-3, with a tentative D call TRBD2 (7 bases). Trimming left V 4 bases short and J 0 bases short, with 20 bases between. The V gene's germline CDR1 is MDHEN and CDR2 SYDVKM. The CDR3 loop spans 18 amino acids. CDR3: CASSSPRGGGGSTDTQYF. The DNA of the CDR3 is TGTGCCAGCAGTTCCCCTAGGGGAGGGGGTGGCAGCACAGATACGCAGTATTTT.

The chain is built from TRBV6-5 and TRBJ1-2; possible D gene TRBD1, 6 bases. Trimming left V 5 bases short and J 8 bases short, with 15 bases between. Per germline, CDR1 MNHEY and CDR2 SVGAGI. The CDR3 spans 13 residues. This CDR3 is CASSDAQGEGYTF. The CDR3 coding sequence is TGTGCCAGCAGTGATGCACAGGGCGAGGGCTACACCTTC.

V gene TRBV15 combines with J gene TRBJ1-1; weak D call: TRBD1 (6 bases). This CDR3 has 12 amino acids. The V and J ends lost 10 bases and 11 bases respectively, with 20 bases between them. Germline loops: CDR1 LNHNV, CDR2 YYDKDF (reference sequence). CDR3 loop: CAIQTAQGFAFF. In nucleotides, the CDR3 is TGTGCCATTCAGACCGCACAGGGTTTTGCTTTCTTT.

The V and J genes are TRBV2 and TRBJ1-2, with D possibly matching TRBD1 (5 bases). V shed 8 bases and J shed 4 bases, with 17 bases lying between them. The CDR3 is made up of 14 amino acids. The germline V gene encodes CDR1 SNHLY and CDR2 FYNNEI. CDR3 bases: TGTGCCAGCCAAGCCGAACAGGATATCTATGGCTACACCTTC. This sequence encodes CASQAEQDIYGYTF. Filled out from reference TRBV2 and TRBJ1-2, the complete variable domain reads EPEVTQTPSHQVTQMGQEVILRCVPISNHLYFYWYRQILGQKVEFLVSFYNNEISEKSEIFDDQFSVERPDGSNFTLKIRSTKLEDSAMYFCASQAEQDIYGYTFGSGTRLTVV.